The present T cell receptor beta chain was sequenced within a study of lymphopenia after photon versus proton radiotherapy. Study conclusions and caveats: Authors raise, but do not show, better survival with proton therapy. Relative stability marked proton patients; photon patients lost diversity and naive cells. Oligoclonal CD8+ Temra expansion after nadir drove photon patients' diversity drop.

In regard to this clone: Its antigen is still unknown.

The protocol was immunoSEQ multiplex PCR, while the TCRdb copy is restricted to in-frame clones and leaves out a portion. The sample records approximately 66,000 clones, about 86% being singletons. CDR1 and CDR2 (germline): SGDLS, YYNGEE. V was cut by 4 bases and J by 0 bases, with 12 bases left in between. The CDR3 has 15 residues. This sequence originates from a man in his forties or fifties with gastric cancer. The V and J genes are TRBV9 and TRBJ2-3, with D perhaps TRBD1 or TRBD2 (6 bases each). This sample comprised peripheral blood, obtained from a patient treated with photon-based radiotherapy. CDR3 DNA sequence: TGTGCCAGCAGCCCTACAGGGACTAGCACAGATACGCAGTATTTT. This codes for CASSPTGTSTDTQYF.